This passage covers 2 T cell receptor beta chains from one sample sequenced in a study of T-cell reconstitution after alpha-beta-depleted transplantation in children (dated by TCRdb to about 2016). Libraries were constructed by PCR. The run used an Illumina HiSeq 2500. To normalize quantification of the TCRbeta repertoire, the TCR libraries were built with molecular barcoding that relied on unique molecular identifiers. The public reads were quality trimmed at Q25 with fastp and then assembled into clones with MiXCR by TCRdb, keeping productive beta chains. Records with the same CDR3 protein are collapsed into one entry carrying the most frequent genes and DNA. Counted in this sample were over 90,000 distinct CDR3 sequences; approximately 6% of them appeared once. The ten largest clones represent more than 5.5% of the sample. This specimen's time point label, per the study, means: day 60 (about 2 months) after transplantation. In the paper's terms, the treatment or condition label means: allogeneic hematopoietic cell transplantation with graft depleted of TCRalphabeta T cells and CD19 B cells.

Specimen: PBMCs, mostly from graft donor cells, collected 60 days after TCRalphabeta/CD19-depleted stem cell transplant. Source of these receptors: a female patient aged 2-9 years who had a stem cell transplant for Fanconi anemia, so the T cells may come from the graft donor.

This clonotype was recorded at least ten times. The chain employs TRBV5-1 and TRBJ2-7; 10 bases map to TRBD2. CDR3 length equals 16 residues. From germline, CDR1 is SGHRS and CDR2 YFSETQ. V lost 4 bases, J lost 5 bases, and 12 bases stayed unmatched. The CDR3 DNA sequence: TGCGCCAGCAGCGCGCCGTCTAGCGGGAGAAAAGACGAGCAGTACTTC. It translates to CASSAPSSGRKDEQYF.

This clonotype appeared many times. CDR3 nucleotide sequence: TGTGCCAGCAGCCCCTTGGGGGTAGCGGAAACCTACGAGCAGTACTTC. Residues: CASSPLGVAETYEQYF. The V call is TRBV4-2, the J call TRBJ2-7, with D possibly being TRBD2 (6 bases). The germline V gene has CDR1 LGHNA and CDR2 YNFKEQ. Deletions cut 4 bases from V and 2 bases from J, with 18 bases between. CDR3 length: 16 residues.